Below, 26 T cell receptor beta chains from the same sample are listed, as sequenced in a study of cytomegalovirus exposure and HLA in healthy donors. The assay was immunoSEQ multiplex PCR, and TCRdb's table has in-frame clones only and misses some. The sample consists of under 75,000 clones, around 85% of them appearing once. The sample comprised PBMCs. The receptors were sampled from a young man in good health and CMV-seronegative.

This chain connects TRBV6-5 to TRBJ1-1, with a weak D call TRBD1 (6 bases). The germline V gene has CDR1 MNHEY and CDR2 SVGAGI. The CDR3 is made up of 15 amino acids. Trimming left V 6 bases short and J 1 base short, with 15 bases between. The CDR3 loop reads CASRSGTQGNTEAFF. CDR3 sequence (DNA): TGTGCCAGCAGATCCGGAACACAGGGGAACACTGAAGCTTTCTTT.

The chain employs TRBV5-4 and TRBJ1-2, with unresolved D. Trimming cost V 4 bases and J 6 bases, with 16 bases left between them. Germline V gene data show CDR1 as SGHNT and CDR2 as YYREEE (reference sequence). The CDR3 is 14 amino acids. CDR3 sequence reads: CASSIINARDGYTF. CDR3 bases: TGTGCCAGCAGCATTATTAACGCACGGGATGGCTACACCTTC.

This chain joins TRBV19 and TRBJ2-1; the match to TRBD2 covers 11 bases. Germline V lookup: CDR1 LNHDA, CDR2 SQIVND (reference sequence). The length of the CDR3 is 15 residues. The junction had 6 bases not matched to a gene; V was cut back by 5 bases and J by 6 bases. The CDR3 DNA reads as TGTGCCAGTAGTGCCCGGACTAGCGGGCGCAATGAGCAGTTCTTC. The encoded protein is CASSARTSGRNEQFF.

The J gene is TRBJ1-1, the V gene TRBV15, with D possibly TRBD1 on 5 matching bases. This CDR3 is 15 amino acids long. Germline CDR1 LNHNV, CDR2 YYDKDF (reference sequence). Trimming pared 1 base from V and 0 bases from J, leaving 9 bases between. The CDR3 DNA reads as TGTGCCACCAGCAGAGTCGGAGGGGTGAACACTGAAGCTTTCTTT. As protein: CATSRVGGVNTEAFF.

The chain joins TRBV4-3 to TRBJ2-1; D not certain. Germline V gene data show CDR1 as LGHNA and CDR2 as YSLEER. V was clipped by 0 bases and J by 9 bases, with 9 bases between them. The CDR3 length is 13 residues. The CDR3 bases are TGCGCCAGCAGCCAAGAGTTGGGCTCTGAGCAGTTCTTC. Translated, it gives CASSQELGSEQFF.

This clone was seen only once. The V call is TRBV30, the J call TRBJ1-6; 7 bases map to TRBD1. Losses at the gene ends were 4 bases for V and 4 bases for J; bases not matched to a gene: 7. The CDR3 is made up of 15 amino acids. The germline gives CDR1 GTSNPN, CDR2 SVGIG (reference sequence). CDR3 bases: TGTGCCTGGACCGACAGGGCAGGTTATAATTCACCCCTCCACTTT. Protein sequence: CAWTDRAGYNSPLHF. Variable domain in full (rest from reference TRBV30 and TRBJ1-6): SQTIHQWPATLVQPVGSPLSLECTVEGTSNPNLYWYRQAAGRGLQLLFYSVGIGQISSEVPQNLSASRPQDRQFILSSKKLLLSDSGFYLCAWTDRAGYNSPLHFGNGTRLTVT.

This chain uses TRBV9 with TRBJ2-1; TRBD2 matches at 8 bases. Germline CDR1 and CDR2: SGDLS and YYNGEE. V shed 7 bases and J 0 bases; nucleotides not matched to a gene: 12. The CDR3 extends over 17 amino acids. The CDR3 sequence: CASSQRASGYSYNEQFF. Here the CDR3 DNA reads TGTGCCAGCTCTCAGAGGGCTAGCGGGTACTCCTACAATGAGCAGTTCTTC.

The chain recombines TRBV19 with TRBJ1-2, with TRBD1 identical over 9 bases. Trimming at V came to 5 bases and at J to 4 bases, leaving 5 bases not matched to a gene. CDR1 is LNHDA and CDR2 is SQIVND in the germline V gene (reference sequence). This CDR3 is 14 amino acids long. DNA for the CDR3: TGTGCCAGTAGTTTGCGGGACAGGGTCTATGGCTACACCTTC. The encoded protein is CASSLRDRVYGYTF.

The chain is built from TRBV27 and TRBJ2-1; 10 positions agree with TRBD1. The V segment lost 5 bases and the J segment 7 bases; nucleotides outside the gene matches: 8. CDR3 size: 15 residues. CDR1 and CDR2 from the germline V gene are MNHEY and SMNVEV (reference sequence). CDR3 sequence (DNA): TGTGCCAGCAGTGATCTGGGACAGGGGTTAAATGAGCAGTTCTTC. The encoded protein is CASSDLGQGLNEQFF.

This sequence joins TRBV19 and TRBJ2-2, with 9 positions matching TRBD1. The ends lost 4 bases at V and 5 bases at J; junction bases unmatched: 5. CDR1 is LNHDA and CDR2 is SQIVND in the germline V gene (reference sequence). The CDR3 totals 15 residues. CDR3 loop: CASSKNRGQTGELFF. CDR3 sequence (DNA): TGTGCCAGTAGTAAAAACAGGGGGCAAACCGGGGAGCTGTTTTTT.

This clone was picked up one time. V usage is TRBV5-1 and J usage is TRBJ2-7; possibly TRBD1 for D (5 bases). V was shortened by 0 bases and J by 2 bases, with 9 bases between the two germline ends. Germline V CDR1 and CDR2: SGHRS, YFSETQ. The CDR3 runs to 14 residues. CDR3 sequence reads: CASSLGGRAYEQYV. CDR3 nucleotide sequence: TGCGCCAGCAGCTTGGGGGGCAGGGCCTACGAGCAGTACGTC.

This chain links TRBV5-1 with TRBJ2-4, with a tentative D call TRBD1 (5 bases). Germline V gene sequence: CDR1 SGHRS, CDR2 YFSETQ. The CDR3 is 13 residues long. V dropped 0 bases and J dropped 8 bases, with 9 bases sitting between them. The CDR3 reads CASSLEGVDIQYF. As DNA, the CDR3 is TGCGCCAGCAGCTTGGAAGGGGTAGACATTCAGTACTTC.

V gene TRBV10-3 combines with J gene TRBJ1-5; a possible D gene is TRBD1 (6 bases). Trimming pared 10 bases from V and 2 bases from J, leaving 15 bases between. CDR3 length equals 14 residues. Germline CDR1 reads ENHRY; CDR2 reads SYGVKD. The CDR3 loop reads CATEQGSGNQPQHF. The CDR3, as DNA: TGTGCCACCGAACAGGGTTCAGGCAATCAGCCCCAGCATTTT.

This clone was observed once. The chain has TRBV30 and TRBJ1-1, with TRBD1 matching 8 bases. V gave up 3 bases and J gave up 5 bases; unmatched junction bases: 5. Germline values: CDR1 GTSNPN, CDR2 SVGIG (reference sequence). The CDR3 covers 13 residues. The CDR3 region is CAWRIRGRTEAFF. CDR3 nucleotide sequence: TGTGCCTGGAGGATCAGGGGGCGAACTGAAGCTTTCTTT.

The chain is built from TRBV27 and TRBJ2-7, with TRBD1 identical over 9 bases. The CDR3 extends over 16 amino acids. J lost 7 bases, V lost 0 bases, and 10 bases had no gene match. The V gene's germline CDR1 is MNHEY and CDR2 SMNVEV (reference sequence). The CDR3, as DNA: TGTGCCAGCAGTTTATCCCCCGGGACAGGGTTGAGGGAGCAGTACTTC. Its translation is CASSLSPGTGLREQYF.

The genes are TRBV29-1 and TRBJ2-7, with D perhaps matching TRBD2 (5 bases). Trimming stripped 5 bases from V and 5 bases from J, with 16 bases between. Germline assignment: CDR1 SQVTM and CDR2 ANQGSEA. The CDR3 has 13 amino acids. CDR3 protein: CSVWMERLNEQYF. The CDR3 nucleotides read TGCAGCGTTTGGATGGAACGACTAAACGAGCAGTACTTC.

The chain recombines TRBV5-1 with TRBJ2-7; D perhaps matches TRBD2 (5 bases). V lost 0 bases and J 7 bases, leaving 14 bases between the germline ends. The CDR3 length is 14 residues. Germline CDR1 SGHRS, CDR2 YFSETQ. In DNA form, the CDR3 reads TGCGCCAGCAGCTTGGGACCCACAGAGGGAGAGCAGTACGTC. Protein sequence: CASSLGPTEGEQYV.

This chain connects TRBV6-1 to TRBJ2-2, with TRBD2 identical over 9 bases. The CDR3 is made up of 15 amino acids. Per the germline V gene, CDR1 is MNHNS and CDR2 is SASEGT. V trimming: 6 bases; J trimming: 1 base; junction bases outside the gene matches: 3. The CDR3 DNA reads as TGTGCCAGCAGGGGGACTAGCAGGAACACCGGGGAGCTGTTTTTT. Its protein product is CASRGTSRNTGELFF.

J is TRBJ2-7 and V is TRBV10-3, with TRBD2 matching 7 bases. J gave up 4 bases and V 10 bases, and 13 bases lay outside the gene matches. CDR3 length: 14 residues. CDR1 and CDR2 from the germline V gene are ENHRY and SYGVKD. CDR3 region: CATRWGGRKYEQYV. CDR3 nucleotides: TGTGCCACCCGGTGGGGGGGGAGAAAATACGAGCAGTACGTC.

This chain links TRBV4-1 with TRBJ2-7; 8 bases are shared with TRBD1. Trimming took 1 base from V and 0 from J; bases not matched to a gene: 5. Germline CDR1 MGHRA, CDR2 YSYEKL. CDR3 length equals 16 residues. CDR3: CASSQVGTGGSYEQYF. CDR3 nucleotide sequence: TGCGCCAGCAGCCAAGTTGGCACAGGGGGCTCCTACGAGCAGTACTTC.

The J gene is TRBJ1-1, the V gene TRBV13; weak D call: TRBD1 (5 bases). The CDR3 is 12 residues long. Looked up from germline, CDR1 is PRHDT and CDR2 is FYEKMQ (reference sequence). Trimming removed 5 bases from V and 6 bases from J, with 10 bases in between. As DNA, the CDR3 is TGTGCCAGCAGCACCCCAGGGCCTGAAGCTTTCTTT. It codes for CASSTPGPEAFF.

The chain recombines TRBV1 with TRBJ2-7; the tabulated D call, TRBD1, remains unverified against the DNA. TRBV1 is classified as a pseudogene. CDR3 length: 14 amino acids. CDR3 bases: TGCACCAGCAGTGCATCCAGGGGGCCCTACGAGCAGTACGTC. Its translation is CTSSASRGPYEQYV.

This chain connects TRBV27 to TRBJ2-7; a weak D match, TRBD2 (6 bases). Germline V gene data show CDR1 as MNHEY and CDR2 as SMNVEV (reference sequence). Trimming took off 6 bases at V and 0 bases at J, with 21 bases between the two ends. This CDR3 has 17 residues. CDR3 loop: CASSPKGGAGSSYEQYF. The CDR3 DNA reads TGTGCCAGCAGCCCAAAGGGAGGTGCGGGGAGCTCCTACGAGCAGTACTTC.

This chain uses TRBV29-1 with TRBJ2-7; D might be TRBD1 (5 bases). In germline, CDR1 is SQVTM, CDR2 ANQGSEA. V dropped 1 base and J dropped 0 bases, with 13 bases sitting between them. The CDR3 runs to 15 residues. The CDR3 region is CSVEVQTENSYEQYV. The CDR3 nucleotides read TGCAGCGTTGAAGTTCAGACAGAGAACTCCTACGAGCAGTACGTC.

The rearrangement links TRBV5-1 to TRBJ2-2, with 9 bases aligning to TRBD1. The CDR3 is 15 amino acids. Germline V gene data show CDR1 as SGHRS and CDR2 as YFSETQ. V lost 2 bases and J lost 3; bases outside the gene matches: 2. CDR3 residues: CASSFTGGYTGELFF. DNA of the CDR3: TGCGCCAGCAGCTTTACAGGGGGCTACACCGGGGAGCTGTTTTTT. Looking up the rest from reference TRBV5-1 and TRBJ2-2 gives the full variable domain: KAGVTQTPRYLIKTRGQQVTLSCSPISGHRSVSWYQQTPGQGLQFLFEYFSETQRNKGNFPGRFSGRQFSNSRSEMNVSTLELGDSALYLCASSFTGGYTGELFFGEGSRLTVL.

This sequence joins TRBV19 and TRBJ2-1; maybe TRBD1 (5 bases). CDR3 size: 15 residues. V shed 6 bases and J shed 6 bases, with 18 bases lying between them. CDR1 and CDR2 from the germline V gene are LNHDA and SQIVND (reference sequence). Written as DNA, the CDR3 is TGTGCCAGTAGGGAGACAGTAATGCGTCGCAATGAGCAGTTCTTC. It specifies CASRETVMRRNEQFF.